These 28 T cell receptor beta chains were all obtained from the same sample, sequenced in a study of T cell responses to AZD1222 COVID-19 vaccine. Produced via immunoSEQ multiplex PCR; TCRdb's table is partial and in-frame only. The table has approximately 110,000 clones, roughly nine tenths seen once. The specimen was peripheral blood, collected on day 0 of AZD1222 vaccination. The receptors stem from an adult in good health.

The chain combines TRBV2 with TRBJ1-2; possible D gene TRBD1, 5 bases. Per germline, CDR1 SNHLY and CDR2 FYNNEI. Trimming stripped 2 bases from V and 3 bases from J, with 13 bases between. The CDR3 loop spans 15 amino acids. CDR3 sequence: CASSELGDLYYGYTF. The DNA of the CDR3 is TGTGCCAGCAGTGAATTGGGGGATCTTTACTATGGCTACACCTTC.

The chain employs TRBV6-4 and TRBJ2-1; 7 bases agree with TRBD2. The CDR3 has 15 amino acids. Germline-derived CDR1 and CDR2 are MRHNA and SNTAGT. J lost 7 bases, V lost 2 bases, and 8 bases had no gene match. The CDR3 loop reads CASSDPSGGSNEQFF. The CDR3 DNA sequence: TGTGCCAGCAGTGACCCCTCGGGAGGTTCGAATGAGCAGTTCTTC.

The V gene is TRBV5-4, the J gene TRBJ1-2; tentatively, D is TRBD1 (6 bases). This CDR3 is 14 amino acids long. V dropped 0 bases and J dropped 10 bases, with 16 bases sitting between them. Germline values: CDR1 SGHNT, CDR2 YYREEE (reference sequence). CDR3 bases: TGTGCCAGCAGCTTGGCGGGGACAACCAGTCCCTACACCTTC. This gives the protein CASSLAGTTSPYTF.

This rearrangement joins TRBV27 to TRBJ2-5; 13 nucleotides align to TRBD2. The V gene's germline CDR1 is MNHEY and CDR2 SMNVEV (reference sequence). Trimming removed 4 bases from V and 5 bases from J; junction bases left unmatched: 13. The CDR3 spans 18 residues. The CDR3 reads CASSSGWTSGSVYETQYF. As DNA, the CDR3 is TGTGCCAGCAGTTCCGGATGGACTAGCGGGAGTGTATATGAGACCCAGTACTTC.

This sequence joins TRBV28 and TRBJ2-1; TRBD2 aligns across 11 bases. V lost 8 bases, J lost 0 bases, and 9 bases stayed unmatched. Germline V lookup: CDR1 MDHEN, CDR2 SYDVKM. CDR3 size: 17 residues. CDR3 sequence: CASGLTSGVSSYNEQFF. The CDR3 DNA is TGTGCCAGCGGGTTGACTAGCGGGGTGAGCTCCTACAATGAGCAGTTCTTC.

The rearrangement joins TRBV7-9 to TRBJ1-2; weak D call: TRBD1 (5 bases). CDR1 and CDR2 from the germline V gene are SEHNR and FQNEAQ (reference sequence). The CDR3 totals 13 residues. V was pared by 5 bases and J by 6 bases, with 13 bases between. The CDR3 region has the DNA TGTGCCAGCAGCCCCGCAGGGCTTAATGGCTACACCTTC. Residues: CASSPAGLNGYTF.

The gene calls are TRBV28 and TRBJ1-5; no clear D gene. The CDR3 totals 12 residues. The germline V gene encodes CDR1 MDHEN and CDR2 SYDVKM. V lost 3 bases and J lost 5, with 5 bases in between. The DNA of the CDR3 is TGTGCCAGCAGTTTCGGACATCAGCCCCAGCATTTT. This sequence encodes CASSFGHQPQHF.

This chain links TRBV25-1 with TRBJ2-2, with a tentative D call TRBD2 (6 bases). In germline, CDR1 is MGHDK, CDR2 SYGVNS. The CDR3 extends over 14 amino acids. Trimming left V 3 bases short and J 3 bases short, with 8 bases between. In DNA, the CDR3 is TGTGCCAGCAGTGACGCGGGGCACACCGGGGAGCTGTTTTTT. Amino acid sequence: CASSDAGHTGELFF. The whole variable domain, remainder taken from reference TRBV25-1 and TRBJ2-2, is EADIYQTPRYLVIGTGKKITLECSQTMGHDKMYWYQQDPGMELHLIHYSYGVNSTEKGDLSSESTVSRIRTEHFPLTLESARPSHTSQYLCASSDAGHTGELFFGEGSRLTVL.

The chain couples TRBV7-2 to TRBJ2-7; TRBD1 is a possible D gene (6 bases). CDR3 length: 14 residues. Germline CDR1 reads SGHTA; CDR2 reads FQGNSA. Trimming took 4 bases from V and 4 from J, leaving 14 bases between them. CDR3 nucleotide sequence: TGTGCCAGCAGCTCCACCGGGACACGATACGAGCAGTACTTC. Amino acids: CASSSTGTRYEQYF.

This clone was counted a few times. The genes are TRBV5-1 and TRBJ2-7; TRBD2 matches at 8 bases. Germline values: CDR1 SGHRS, CDR2 YFSETQ. The CDR3 is 16 residues long. Trimming took 1 base from V and 0 from J; bases not matched to a gene: 6. The CDR3 loop is CASSLSLAGHSYEQYF. The DNA of the CDR3 is TGCGCCAGCAGCTTGTCGTTAGCGGGGCACTCCTACGAGCAGTACTTC.

This chain connects TRBV19 to TRBJ1-2; maybe TRBD1 (5 bases). The germline V gene encodes CDR1 LNHDA and CDR2 SQIVND (reference sequence). The CDR3 is made up of 14 amino acids. The germline V and J ends were trimmed by 0 bases and 8 bases, with 13 bases remaining between them. The CDR3 reads CASSIDRGMGGYTF. CDR3 bases: TGTGCCAGTAGTATAGACCGGGGCATGGGCGGCTACACCTTC. The whole variable domain, remainder taken from reference TRBV19 and TRBJ1-2, is DGGITQSPKYLFRKEGQNVTLSCEQNLNHDAMYWYRQDPGQGLRLIYYSQIVNDFQKGDIAEGYSVSREKKESFPLTVTSAQKNPTAFYLCASSIDRGMGGYTFGSGTRLTVV.

The chain has TRBV5-3 and TRBJ1-5, with a possible D match to TRBD1 (5 bases). TRBV5-3 is an open reading frame whose function is uncertain. Trimming cost V 3 bases and J 8 bases, with 12 bases left between them. The CDR3 loop spans 13 amino acids. Here the CDR3 DNA reads TGTGCCAGAAGCTCGGGACCTTTTGAGCCCCAGCATTTT. It specifies CARSSGPFEPQHF.

This clone was detected only once. The gene calls are TRBV24-1 and TRBJ2-5, with D perhaps matching TRBD1 or TRBD2 (5 bases each). The germline V gene has CDR1 KGHDR and CDR2 SFDVKD. Trimming shortened V by 9 bases and J by 5 bases, and 18 bases separated the two germline ends. CDR3 length: 14 residues. CDR3 coding DNA: TGTGCCACCGGCGATCCGGGACCGAGGGAGACCCAGTACTTC. This encodes CATGDPGPRETQYF.

The rearrangement uses TRBV5-6 and TRBJ2-7; 10 nucleotides align to TRBD2. The CDR3 is 15 residues long. Germline values: CDR1 SGHDT, CDR2 YYEEEE. V trimming: 4 bases; J trimming: 3 bases; junction bases outside the gene matches: 7. The CDR3 is CASSGLSGGFYEQYF. The CDR3, as DNA: TGTGCCAGCAGCGGGCTTAGCGGGGGGTTCTACGAGCAGTACTTC.

This clone showed up just once. The chain is built from TRBV21-1 and TRBJ1-3. TRBV21-1 is described as a pseudogene. CDR3 size: 17 residues. The CDR3: CASSTASTGTLENTIYF. The CDR3 DNA is TGTGCCAGCAGCACCGCCTCAACCGGGACCCTAGAGAACACCATATATTTT.

The count of this clone is one. V is TRBV11-3 and J is TRBJ2-1, with 12 bases matching TRBD2. The CDR3 extends over 16 amino acids. Germline assignment: CDR1 SGHNT and CDR2 YENEEA. Unmatched junction bases numbered 8, after V lost 2 bases and J lost 9 bases. The DNA for the CDR3 is TGTGCCAGCAGCTTAATTGCTAGCGGGGGGGCCGGTGAGCAGTTCTTC. Protein product: CASSLIASGGAGEQFF.

This sequence joins TRBV18 and TRBJ2-2, with 7 bases that match TRBD1. V gave up 2 bases and J gave up 3 bases; unmatched junction bases: 3. Germline assignment: CDR1 KGHSH and CDR2 LQKENI. This CDR3 has 15 amino acids. The DNA for the CDR3 is TGTGCCAGCTCACCATTTCAGGGGGACACCGGGGAGCTGTTTTTT. Translated: CASSPFQGDTGELFF.

The chain recombines TRBV6-2 or TRBV6-3 with TRBJ2-7, with D possibly being TRBD1 (6 bases). Trimming shortened V by 0 bases and J by 0 bases, and 9 bases separated the two germline ends. Looked up from germline, CDR1 is MNHEY and CDR2 is SVGEGT. This CDR3 has 15 residues. CDR3 sequence: CASSYSNRVSYEQYF. The CDR3 DNA reads as TGTGCCAGCAGTTACTCGAACAGGGTCTCCTACGAGCAGTACTTC.

The chain recombines TRBV7-9 with TRBJ2-1, with 9 positions matching TRBD2. The trim removed 2 bases at V and 7 bases at J, leaving 6 bases unmatched. CDR3 length: 15 residues. Germline lookup yields CDR1 SEHNR and CDR2 FQNEAQ (reference sequence). Here the CDR3 DNA reads TGTGCCAGCAGCTTACGGAGCGGGGGGAGGAATGAGCAGTTCTTC. Protein product: CASSLRSGGRNEQFF. Looking up the rest from reference TRBV7-9 and TRBJ2-1 gives the full variable domain: DTGVSQNPRHKITKRGQNVTFRCDPISEHNRLYWYRQTLGQGPEFLTYFQNEAQLEKSRLLSDRFSAERPKGSFSTLEIQRTEQGDSAMYLCASSLRSGGRNEQFFGPGTRLTVL.

The CDR3 DNA reads as TGCGCCAGCAGCCAGGAAAGACTACAGGGGTACAATGAGCAGTTCTTC. Protein product: CASSQERLQGYNEQFF. This rearrangement joins TRBV4-1 to TRBJ2-1; 7 positions match TRBD1. This CDR3 spans 16 amino acids. V was pared by 3 bases and J by 4 bases, with 9 bases of the junction left unmatched. CDR1 is MGHRA and CDR2 is YSYEKL in the germline V gene.

This clone showed up just once. The J gene is TRBJ2-2, the V gene TRBV5-1; D unclear. Germline CDR1 reads SGHRS; CDR2 reads YFSETQ. V gave up 0 bases and J gave up 6 bases, with 12 bases separating them. The CDR3 is 15 residues long. The CDR3: CASSLGVDISGELFF. The CDR3 bases are TGCGCCAGCAGCTTGGGAGTAGACATTTCCGGGGAGCTGTTTTTT.

The chain employs TRBV2 and TRBJ2-7; D is uncertain. Trimming removed 2 bases at V and 2 bases at J, with 13 bases between. CDR3 length: 15 residues. Germline-derived CDR1 and CDR2 are SNHLY and FYNNEI. For the CDR3, the DNA is TGTGCCAGCAGTGAAAAAGTAACTCGTACCTACGAGCAGTACTTC. As protein: CASSEKVTRTYEQYF.

V is TRBV28 and J is TRBJ2-3; D perhaps matches TRBD2 (5 bases). Between the trimmed V and J ends, which lost 5 bases and 2 bases, there was a span of 11 bases. CDR1 is MDHEN and CDR2 is SYDVKM in the germline V gene. There are 14 residues in the CDR3. The CDR3 DNA reads as TGTGCCAGCAGTCCGGCCGGACTCACAGATACGCAGTATTTT. Translation: CASSPAGLTDTQYF.

The chain is built from TRBV6-1 and TRBJ2-7; D possibly matches TRBD1 or TRBD2 (5 bases each). The ends were cut back, 2 bases at V and 0 bases at J, with 14 bases in the middle. The CDR3 has 16 residues. Germline assignment: CDR1 MNHNS and CDR2 SASEGT. For the CDR3, the DNA is TGTGCCAGCAGTGAATTAGGGAGACAGTTCTCCTACGAGCAGTACTTC. This sequence encodes CASSELGRQFSYEQYF.

Here the CDR3 reads CASSLAPPGQGILNTGELFF. The CDR3 DNA follows: TGTGCCAGCAGCTTAGCCCCTCCGGGACAGGGAATATTGAACACCGGGGAGCTGTTTTTT. The V and J genes are TRBV7-2 and TRBJ2-2, with 9 bases aligning to TRBD1. Germline trimming cut 0 bases from V and 1 base from J; bases unmatched to any gene: 12. Germline loops: CDR1 SGHTA, CDR2 FQGNSA. The CDR3 loop spans 20 amino acids.

The CDR3 sequence is CASSFDRNEQYF. The CDR3 DNA reads TGTGCCAGCAGCTTTGACCGAAACGAGCAGTACTTC. The chain has TRBV11-2 and TRBJ2-7; D not resolved. Trimming shortened V by 3 bases and J by 5 bases, and 8 bases separated the two germline ends. The CDR3 loop spans 12 amino acids. CDR1 is SGHAT and CDR2 is FQNNGV in the germline V gene.

The chain recombines TRBV28 with TRBJ1-2, with D maybe TRBD1 (6 bases). The CDR3 is 14 amino acids. Germline V gene sequence: CDR1 MDHEN, CDR2 SYDVKM. V lost 4 bases and J lost 7, with 16 bases in between. CDR3 region: CASSWPGDLFGYTF. The CDR3 DNA reads as TGTGCCAGCAGTTGGCCAGGGGACCTCTTTGGCTACACCTTC.

J is TRBJ1-5 and V is TRBV10-3; 9 nucleotides agree with TRBD1. The length of the CDR3 is 16 residues. Trimming cost V 0 bases and J 7 bases; bases outside gene matches: 7. Germline-derived CDR1 and CDR2 are ENHRY and SYGVKD. This chain's CDR3 is CAISESGGQGRQPQHF. The CDR3 nucleotides read TGTGCCATCAGTGAGTCGGGTGGACAGGGGAGGCAGCCCCAGCATTTT.